This T cell receptor beta chain was captured by sequencing in a study of T-cell reconstitution after alpha-beta-depleted transplantation in children (dated by TCRdb to about 2016). About the full investigation: The study quantitatively tracked T-cell immune reconstitution after TCRalphabeta/CD19-depleted allogeneic hematopoietic cell transplantation in children using TCR repertoire profiling.

Overall study outcomes, separate from this receptor: The apparently early recovery of alphabetaT-cell counts about two months after transplant reportedly depended on only several hundred rapidly expanded clones that came from non-depleted graft cells. The frequencies of hyperexpanded clones fell over the following months, and after one year, T-cell counts and TCRbeta diversity were mostly attributed to newly produced T cells. In some patients, high TCRbeta diversity at day 60 was attributed to recipient T cells and intrathymic progenitors that had survived conditioning.

At the junction V is shortened by 6 bases and J by 4 bases; bases outside the gene matches: 6. CDR1 and CDR2, per the germline V gene, are LGHNA and YNFKEQ. The cysteine opens and the phenylalanine closes a CDR3 of 15 amino acids. Only the CDR3 region is kept as DNA, spanning 45 bases read in frame from base 1. The intended sense of this specimen's treatment or condition label: allogeneic hematopoietic cell transplantation with graft depleted of TCRalphabeta T cells and CD19 B cells. The transplant recipients were children given TCRalphabeta/CD19-depleted allogeneic hematopoietic cell grafts. Library method: PCR. TCRdb names Illumina HiSeq 2500 as the instrument used. TCR library preparation used molecular barcoding, with unique molecular identifiers applied to normalize quantification of the TCRbeta repertoire. TCRdb reprocessing: public reads trimmed at Q25 with fastp, clones called with MiXCR, in-frame beta chains kept. A single entry per CDR3 protein holds the most common genes and DNA from its merged rows. The sample includes about 200,000 distinct CDR3 sequences, with about 6% observed a single time. The top ten clonotypes cover 4.5% of the sample.

At least ten counts were recorded for this clonotype. Its antigen is not yet known. No quality values exist for individual bases; no much larger clone is one base distant. The rearrangement joined TRBV4-2 to TRBJ2-3, and 11 junction bases match TRBD2. Sequencing used PBMCs, obtained before TCRalphabeta/CD19-depleted stem cell transplant. This receptor was identified in a girl under three years old with combined immunodeficiency, due to receive a stem cell transplant. The DNA sequence is TGTGCCAGCAGAGTAGCGGGAGGGATTCCAGATACGCAGTATTTT. It translates to CASRVAGGIPDTQYF.